This T cell receptor beta chain was recovered during a study of T cell repertoires in cytomegalovirus infection (dated by TCRdb to about 2019). Background for the entire study: Donor HLA type was relevant to the analysis, because carriage of CMV infection together with the matching HLA type was indicated by public TCR beta signatures.

Comment on this clonotype: Its antigen target is currently unknown. Given a much more abundant clone one base away, this may be a read error.

Data came from an Illumina HiSeq 1500. TCRdb handled the public reads itself, with Q25 trimming in fastp and clone calling in MiXCR, and kept productive beta chains. Rows matching on CDR3 protein sequence are summarized as one entry with the most common DNA and genes. The table for this sample lists under 800,000 distinct CDR3 sequences; approximately 24% of them were counted only once. The leading ten clones occupy 7.5% to 9% of the sample. Inclusive of the bounding cysteine and phenylalanine, the CDR3 is 16 residues long. The only DNA kept is the CDR3, 48 bases in frame from the first base. The germline V gene specifies SGHVS as CDR1 and FNYEAQ as CDR2. Overall results and qualifications from the work: In both this cohort and an independent roughly 350-donor cohort, the cumulative frequency of public TCR beta family members distinguished carriers of CMV infection plus the relevant HLA type. The ex vivo response was dominated by HLA-C-restricted CMV-specific TCR beta clonotypes, which also provided the single most frequent clonotype in two of eight donors.

Specimen: CD8+ T cells from PBMCs. This TCR was recovered from a human donor in good health (CMV status not recorded). Some clones in this sample may be carry-over from other donors' samples. The rearrangement combines TRBV7-6 with TRBJ2-6; the D match is possibly TRBD1 or TRBD2, with 6 bases aligned in each. The sequenced DNA: TGTGTCAGCAGCTTAGAGTGGGGGGCCTGGGCCAACGTCCTGACTTTC. Translation gives CVSSLEWGAWANVLTF.